This is a list of T cell receptor beta chains from one sample in a study of yellow fever vaccine responses in identical twins. TCRdb called the RT-PCR reads again in MiXCR, with one record for every CDR3 protein. The table shows over 10,000 distinct CDR3 sequences, with approximately 84% occurring only once. This specimen consisted of T cells from blood (PBMCs), unsorted or a sorted subset (not recorded which), obtained before or after yellow fever vaccination (not recorded which). The source is a woman under 30 who received the yellow fever vaccine. Each CDR3 is given with its conserved first and last residue. Each record gives: CDR3 protein, CDR3 DNA, clone size, J gene, D gene, V gene. The D gene is left open where the match is weak. Size is omitted from some rows. Given values are once, few, many or a class for expanded clones.

CASSHGTSMSYEQYF | TGCGCCAGCAGCCATGGGACTAGCATGTCCTACGAGCAGTACTTC | NA | TRBJ2-7 | TRBD2 | TRBV4-3
CASSLARNNEQFF | TGTGCCAGCAGTTTAGCTAGGAACAATGAGCAGTTCTTC | NA | TRBJ2-1 | NA | TRBV12-3/TRBV12-4
CSARAGGLVAFNEQYF | TGCAGTGCTAGAGCGGGTGGACTGGTCGCATTTAACGAGCAGTACTTC | NA | TRBJ2-7 | NA | TRBV20-1
CSANEGTDYNEQFF | TGCAGTGCTAACGAAGGGACGGATTACAATGAGCAGTTCTTC | medium-sized | TRBJ2-1 | NA | TRBV20-1
CASSQWDESSYNEQFF | TGCGCCAGCAGTCAATGGGACGAGAGCTCCTACAATGAGCAGTTCTTC | NA | TRBJ2-1 | NA | TRBV23-1
CASSDPGTDSGNTIYF | TGCGCCAGCAGTGACCCGGGGACAGACTCTGGAAACACCATATATTTT | NA | TRBJ1-3 | TRBD1 | TRBV10-1
CSPGTSGRTNEQFF | TGCAGTCCTGGGACTAGCGGGAGGACCAATGAGCAGTTCTTC | NA | TRBJ2-1 | TRBD2 | TRBV20-1
CASSLQWGEKLFF | TGTGCCAGCAGCTTACAATGGGGCGAAAAACTGTTTTTT | NA | TRBJ1-4 | NA | TRBV7-2
CASSFNVKETQYF | TGTGCCAGCAGTTTCAACGTCAAGGAGACCCAGTACTTC | NA | TRBJ2-5 | NA | TRBV12-3/TRBV12-4
CASSQSGNSYEQYF | TGCGCCAGCAGTCAATCGGGCAACTCCTACGAGCAGTACTTC | NA | TRBJ2-7 | NA | TRBV23-1
CASSYRDSLLGDTQYF | TGTGCCAGCAGCTACCGGGACAGCCTCCTGGGAGATACGCAGTATTTT | NA | TRBJ2-3 | TRBD1 | TRBV13
CASSQWTAYNEQFF | TGTGCCAGCAGCCAATGGACAGCTTACAATGAGCAGTTCTTC | NA | TRBJ2-1 | NA | TRBV7-8
CASSQDLWDIQYF | TGTGCCAGCAGCCAAGATTTGTGGGACATTCAGTACTTC | NA | TRBJ2-4 | NA | TRBV3-1
CASSVPAARETQYF | TGTGCCAGCAGCGTACCGGCCGCCCGAGAGACCCAGTACTTC | NA | TRBJ2-5 | NA | TRBV11-3
CASSLLGGVQETQYF | TGTGCCAGCAGCCTTCTAGGCGGAGTACAAGAGACCCAGTACTTC | NA | TRBJ2-5 | NA | TRBV4-2
CASSQDASSYEQYF | TGTGCCAGCAGCCAAGATGCGAGCTCCTACGAGCAGTACTTC | NA | TRBJ2-7 | NA | TRBV3-1
CASSWGQGDVGSYNEQFF | TGTGCCAGCAGTTGGGGGCAGGGCGACGTGGGGTCCTACAATGAGCAGTTCTTC | once | TRBJ2-1 | NA | TRBV12-3/TRBV12-4
CSVWTDSYEQYF | TGCAGCGTTTGGACAGATTCCTACGAGCAGTACTTC | NA | TRBJ2-7 | NA | TRBV29-1
CSASRDLNTEAFF | TGCAGTGCTAGTAGGGATTTGAACACTGAAGCTTTCTTT | once | TRBJ1-1 | NA | TRBV20-1
CASSLEQSTEAFF | TGCGCCAGCAGCTTGGAACAATCCACTGAAGCTTTCTTT | NA | TRBJ1-1 | NA | TRBV5-1
CASSVTGEVADTQYF | TGTGCCAGCAGCGTTACAGGGGAAGTCGCAGATACGCAGTATTTT | NA | TRBJ2-3 | TRBD1 | TRBV6-1
CASSPGPSGNNEQFF | TGTGCCAGCAGCCCCGGACCTAGCGGAAACAATGAGCAGTTCTTC | NA | TRBJ2-1 | TRBD2 | TRBV9
CASSQVQSMYGYTF | TGCGCCAGCAGCCAAGTCCAGTCAATGTATGGCTACACCTTC | NA | TRBJ1-2 | NA | TRBV4-3
CASSQDNGISYEQYF | TGCGCCAGCAGCCAAGATAACGGGATCTCCTACGAGCAGTACTTC | NA | TRBJ2-7 | NA | TRBV4-3
CSADGGANIQYF | TGCAGCGCCGACGGCGGCGCGAACATTCAGTACTTC | NA | TRBJ2-4 | NA | TRBV29-1
CASSYSRGVYEQFF | TGTGCCAGCAGTTACTCGAGAGGAGTCTATGAGCAGTTCTTC | NA | TRBJ2-1 | NA | TRBV6-5
CASSLDRVGQPQHF | TGTGCCAGCAGCCTCGACAGGGTCGGTCAGCCCCAGCATTTT | NA | TRBJ1-5 | TRBD1 | TRBV7-2
CASSYEGQGGSPLHF | TGTGCCAGCAGTTACGAAGGACAGGGAGGTTCACCCCTCCACTTT | NA | TRBJ1-6 | TRBD1 | TRBV6-2/TRBV6-3
CASGYQTGGTDTQYF | TGTGCTAGTGGTTACCAGACAGGGGGCACAGATACGCAGTATTTT | once | TRBJ2-3 | TRBD1 | TRBV12-5